Below are 14 T cell receptor beta chains sequenced from a single sample in a study of T-cell reconstitution after alpha-beta-depleted transplantation in children. TCRbeta library preparation incorporated unique molecular identifiers. Using its own MiXCR run on the PCR reads, TCRdb lists one record per CDR3 protein. The data show hundreds of thousands of distinct CDR3 sequences, around 17% seen once. Sequenced material: PBMCs from the stem cell graft donor, taken from the stem cell graft. The receptors come from a human donor who donated a stem cell graft to a child with acute myeloid leukemia.

V and J are TRBV5-1 and TRBJ1-1; D not resolved. Looked up from germline, CDR1 is SGHRS and CDR2 is YFSETQ. Trimming removed 5 bases from V and 2 bases from J, with 10 bases in between. This CDR3 has 13 amino acids. CDR3 in DNA: TGCGCCAGCAGATCGAGTTCAAACACTGAAGCTTTCTTT. Translating it yields CASRSSSNTEAFF. Full variable domain (outside the CDR3, taken from reference TRBV5-1 and TRBJ1-1): KAGVTQTPRYLIKTRGQQVTLSCSPISGHRSVSWYQQTPGQGLQFLFEYFSETQRNKGNFPGRFSGRQFSNSRSEMNVSTLELGDSALYLCASRSSSNTEAFFGQGTRLTVV.

The sample holds a few counts of this clonotype. The chain carries TRBV4-3 and TRBJ1-2; unclear D gene. The V end lost 0 bases, the J end lost 6 bases, and 11 bases lay between the germline ends. The CDR3 spans 14 residues. Germline loops: CDR1 LGHNA, CDR2 YSLEER. Here the CDR3 reads CASSQDPALDGYTF. In DNA, the CDR3 is TGCGCCAGCAGCCAAGACCCGGCCCTGGATGGCTACACCTTC.

The genes are TRBV20-1 and TRBJ2-1; a possible D gene is TRBD2 (7 bases). V lost 0 bases and J lost 0, with 21 bases in between. The CDR3 extends over 19 amino acids. The V gene's germline CDR1 is DFQATT and CDR2 SNEGSKA (reference sequence). The DNA for the CDR3 is TGCAGTGCTAGAGATCCGGGAGGCGGGGGCCTTAGCTCCTACAATGAGCAGTTCTTC. It is translated as CSARDPGGGGLSSYNEQFF.

This clonotype showed up just once. This rearrangement joins TRBV5-1 to TRBJ2-3; 7 bases map to TRBD2. Germline V gene sequence: CDR1 SGHRS, CDR2 YFSETQ. The CDR3 contains 18 residues. Losses at the gene ends were 6 bases for V and 2 bases for J; bases not matched to a gene: 18. The CDR3 loop reads CASTLTRGVAGPTDTQYF. The CDR3 DNA is TGCGCCAGCACTCTTACGAGAGGAGTAGCGGGCCCCACAGATACGCAGTATTTT.

The chain employs TRBV20-1 and TRBJ2-3; D may be TRBD2 (6 bases). Trimming took off 4 bases at V and 6 bases at J, with 23 bases between the two ends. Germline V gene lookup returns CDR1 DFQATT and CDR2 SNEGSKA (reference sequence). The CDR3 spans 16 residues. The CDR3 is CSAKNFRAGPSDTQYF. The DNA of the CDR3 is TGCAGTGCTAAGAACTTCCGAGCGGGTCCCTCCGATACGCAGTATTTT.

This clonotype was picked up a small number of times. This chain uses TRBV4-3 with TRBJ1-1; tentative D call: TRBD1 (5 bases). Trimming pared 4 bases from V and 5 bases from J, leaving 17 bases between. Per germline, CDR1 LGHNA and CDR2 YSLEER. The CDR3 loop spans 15 amino acids. The CDR3 reads CASSPGAGLATEAFF. The CDR3 DNA sequence: TGCGCCAGCAGCCCTGGGGCAGGGCTCGCAACTGAAGCTTTCTTT.

The chain couples TRBV9 to TRBJ2-3; 9 bases are a match to TRBD2. With 0 bases clipped from V and 7 bases from J, the junction kept 6 bases outside the gene matches. Germline V lookup: CDR1 SGDLS, CDR2 YYNGEE. The CDR3 loop spans 15 amino acids. The CDR3 DNA reads as TGTGCCAGCAGCGTAGAAGCGGGGGGCGTTAATACGCAGTATTTT. Protein sequence: CASSVEAGGVNTQYF.

V is TRBV5-1 and J is TRBJ1-6; D is perhaps TRBD1 (5 bases). V was clipped by 4 bases and J by 10 bases, with 18 bases between them. This CDR3 region has 15 residues. Per the germline V gene, CDR1 is SGHRS and CDR2 is YFSETQ. CDR3 residues: CASSPEQATKSPLHF. CDR3 in DNA: TGCGCCAGCAGCCCGGAACAGGCTACCAAATCACCCCTCCACTTT.

This clonotype has ten or more counts. This rearrangement joins TRBV20-1 to TRBJ2-7, with D perhaps matching TRBD1 (7 bases). The CDR3 sequence is 13 residues long. V was shortened by 3 bases and J by 5 bases, with 14 bases between the two germline ends. Germline CDR1 DFQATT, CDR2 SNEGSKA (reference sequence). CDR3 sequence reads: CSARWRGRDEQYF. The CDR3, as DNA: TGCAGTGCTAGGTGGAGGGGGCGCGACGAGCAGTACTTC.

This clonotype was detected ten times or more. This chain links TRBV29-1 with TRBJ2-5; 8 bases line up with TRBD2. The germline V gene encodes CDR1 SQVTM and CDR2 ANQGSEA. The CDR3 has 12 residues. Written as DNA, the CDR3 is TGCAGTAGCGGGGAAGGCGGGGAGACCCAGTACTTC. Protein product: CSSGEGGETQYF.

V usage is TRBV12-3 or TRBV12-4 and J usage is TRBJ2-1; TRBD2 matches 7 bases. V dropped 3 bases and J dropped 2; count of bases not matched to a gene: 10. The CDR3 spans 17 residues. The CDR3 bases are TGTGCCAGCAGTTTCACCCCCCAGCGGGGCCCCTACAATGAGCAGTTCTTC. Encoded protein: CASSFTPQRGPYNEQFF.

V gene TRBV11-3 combines with J gene TRBJ1-1; possibly TRBD1 for D (6 bases). Trimming cost V 1 base and J 5 bases, with 17 bases left between them. This CDR3 is built from 16 residues. Germline CDR1 is SGHNT and CDR2 is YENEEA. CDR3 in amino acids: CASSLGSPQGRTEAFF. As DNA, the CDR3 is TGTGCCAGCAGCTTAGGATCTCCACAGGGCCGGACTGAAGCTTTCTTT.

This clonotype was seen at least ten times. This chain connects TRBV15 to TRBJ2-5, with TRBD1 as a possible D gene (5 bases). The CDR3 runs to 13 residues. V lost 0 bases and J lost 3, with 5 bases in between. Germline V gives CDR1 LNHNV, CDR2 YYDKDF (reference sequence). The CDR3 spells CATSREGEETQYF. DNA of the CDR3: TGTGCCACCAGCAGAGAAGGGGAAGAGACCCAGTACTTC.

The chain uses TRBV2 and TRBJ2-1; 10 positions match TRBD2. Losses at the gene ends were 6 bases for V and 6 bases for J; bases not matched to a gene: 8. The V gene's germline CDR1 is SNHLY and CDR2 FYNNEI. The CDR3 spans 15 residues. Here the CDR3 reads CASRDTSGALNEQFF. As DNA, the CDR3 is TGTGCCAGCAGAGATACTAGCGGGGCCCTCAATGAGCAGTTCTTC.